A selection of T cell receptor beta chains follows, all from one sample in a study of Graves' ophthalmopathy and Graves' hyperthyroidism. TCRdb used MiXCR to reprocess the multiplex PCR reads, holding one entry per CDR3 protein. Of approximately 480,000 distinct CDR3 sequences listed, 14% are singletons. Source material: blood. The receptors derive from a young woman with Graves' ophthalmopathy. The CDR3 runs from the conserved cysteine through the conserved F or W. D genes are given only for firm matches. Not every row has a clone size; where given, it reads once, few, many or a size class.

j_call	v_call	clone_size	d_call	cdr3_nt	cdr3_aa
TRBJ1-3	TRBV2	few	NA	TGTGCCGCCAAGATCGGAAACACCATATATTTT	CAAKIGNTIYF
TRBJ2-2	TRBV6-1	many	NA	TGTGCCCAGGATACCGGAGGTTACACCGGGGAGCTGTTTTTT	CAQDTGGYTGELFF
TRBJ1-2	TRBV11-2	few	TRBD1	TGTGCCAGCAGCCCCCGGACAGGGGGCGTCTATGGCTACACCTTC	CASSPRTGGVYGYTF
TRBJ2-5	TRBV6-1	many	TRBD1	TGTGCCAGCACCCGGGACAGGGGAGAGACCCAGTACTTC	CASTRDRGETQYF
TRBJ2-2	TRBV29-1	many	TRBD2	TGCAGCGTTGTACTAGCGGGAGAACCCGGGGAGCTGTTTTTT	CSVVLAGEPGELFF
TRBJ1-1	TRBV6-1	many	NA	TGTGCCAGCAGTGAATATTGGGGGATGAACACTGAAGCTTTCTTT	CASSEYWGMNTEAFF
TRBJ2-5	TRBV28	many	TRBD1	TGTGCCAGCAGTCCCCCACCGGGACAGGGGCCACGAGAGACCCAGTACTTC	CASSPPPGQGPRETQYF
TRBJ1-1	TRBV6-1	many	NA	TGTGCCAGCAGATCGACAGTTGAAGCTTTCTTT	CASRSTVEAFF
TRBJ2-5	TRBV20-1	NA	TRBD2	TGCAGTGCTAGAGATCCCGTACTAGCGATCCAAGAGACCCAGTACTTC	CSARDPVLAIQETQYF
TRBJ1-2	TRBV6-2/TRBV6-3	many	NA	TGTGCCAGCAATAAAAGGGACATAGAAGGCTACACCTTC	CASNKRDIEGYTF
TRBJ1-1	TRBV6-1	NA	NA	TGTGCCAGCAGAGGAGTTCGGGCAGGGTTGAACACTGAAGCTTTCTTT	CASRGVRAGLNTEAFF
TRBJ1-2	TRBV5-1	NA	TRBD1	TGCGCCAGCAGCTCGGGGGACAGGAGAAACTATGGCTACACCTTC	CASSSGDRRNYGYTF
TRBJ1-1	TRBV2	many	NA	TGTGCCAGCAGTGAAATGGGAATCTCTGAAGCTTTCTTT	CASSEMGISEAFF
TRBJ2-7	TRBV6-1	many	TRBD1	TGTGCCAGCAGTGGGACAGGGATCTACGAGCAGTACTTC	CASSGTGIYEQYF
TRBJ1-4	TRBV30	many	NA	TGTGCCTGGAGTCGGGCTCCAACTAATGAAAAACTGTTTTTT	CAWSRAPTNEKLFF
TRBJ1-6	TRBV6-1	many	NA	TGTGCCAGCAGCCCCACTCAGGGGCCTTATAATTCACCCCTCCACTTT	CASSPTQGPYNSPLHF
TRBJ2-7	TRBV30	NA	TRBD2	TGTGCCTGGGTCGGCGGGGGGGCCTACGAGCAGTACTTC	CAWVGGGAYEQYF
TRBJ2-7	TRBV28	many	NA	TGTGCCAGCAGTTTATGGGAGGGCATGAGGTCCTACGAGCAGTACTTC	CASSLWEGMRSYEQYF
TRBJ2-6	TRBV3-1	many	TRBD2	TGTGCCAGCAGCACGCCGGGACTAGCGTTTGGGGCCAACGTCCTGACTTTC	CASSTPGLAFGANVLTF